Below are 21 T cell receptor beta chains sequenced from a single sample in a study of neurological immune-mediated disorders. TCRdb ran MiXCR on the 5' RACE reads and lists one entry per CDR3 protein. The sample lists 87,000 or so distinct CDR3 sequences, around 3.4% occurring once. The sequenced sample was PBMCs. These receptors originate from a woman under 30 with multiple sclerosis.

By sample share, this clonotype is medium-sized. The genes are TRBV5-1 and TRBJ1-2, with TRBD1 as a possible D gene (5 bases). Per germline, CDR1 SGHRS and CDR2 YFSETQ. Deletions cut 5 bases from V and 4 bases from J, with 18 bases between. The CDR3 is 15 residues long. The DNA for the CDR3 is TGCGCCAGCAGAGAGACAGCAAATGGGGGCTATGGCTACACCTTC. Protein: CASRETANGGYGYTF. The variable domain in full, completed from reference TRBV5-1 and TRBJ1-2, reads KAGVTQTPRYLIKTRGQQVTLSCSPISGHRSVSWYQQTPGQGLQFLFEYFSETQRNKGNFPGRFSGRQFSNSRSEMNVSTLELGDSALYLCASRETANGGYGYTFGSGTRLTVV.

Many counts were recorded for this clonotype. The chain links TRBV5-1 to TRBJ1-1; 9 nucleotides line up with TRBD1. Germline CDR1 and CDR2: SGHRS and YFSETQ. The CDR3 runs 15 residues. The junction had 7 bases not matched to a gene; V was cut back by 4 bases and J by 3 bases. The CDR3 sequence: CASSPGQGGDTEAFF. The CDR3 nucleotides are TGCGCCAGCAGCCCGGGACAGGGAGGGGACACTGAAGCTTTCTTT.

This clonotype has ten or more counts. CDR3: CASRGPPGSPLHF. The CDR3 nucleotides are TGTGCCAGCAGGGGCCCCCCTGGCTCACCCCTCCACTTT. This chain connects TRBV12-3 or TRBV12-4 to TRBJ1-6; D is uncertain. The CDR3 is 13 amino acids. Trimming shortened V by 6 bases and J by 10 bases, and 13 bases separated the two germline ends.

This clonotype occurred many times. This chain joins TRBV5-1 and TRBJ2-5, with 8 bases that match TRBD1. Unmatched junction bases numbered 3, after V lost 0 bases and J lost 5 bases. In germline, CDR1 is SGHRS, CDR2 YFSETQ. This CDR3 has 14 amino acids. CDR3 in amino acids: CASSLGQGRETQYF. CDR3 nucleotide sequence: TGCGCCAGCAGCTTGGGACAGGGGCGGGAGACCCAGTACTTC.

The table lists this clonotype with many counts. V gene TRBV12-3 or TRBV12-4 combines with J gene TRBJ1-2, with D perhaps matching TRBD1 (5 bases). V was cut by 5 bases and J by 3 bases, with 13 bases left in between. The CDR3 has 14 residues. The CDR3 region is CASSPPGGYYGYTF. CDR3 DNA sequence: TGTGCCAGCAGTCCCCCGGGGGGATACTATGGCTACACCTTC.

In its sample, this clonotype was seen a few times. The chain links TRBV10-3 to TRBJ2-3, with TRBD1 as a possible D gene (6 bases). Germline CDR1 is ENHRY and CDR2 is SYGVKD. V lost 2 bases to trimming and J lost 7 bases, with 16 bases between them. The CDR3 covers 15 residues. Here the CDR3 DNA reads TGTGCCATCAGTGAGAAAGGGGGATTTGTAAATACGCAGTATTTT. It translates to CAISEKGGFVNTQYF.

This clonotype was seen repeatedly, ten times or more. The rearrangement joins TRBV3-1 to TRBJ2-3, with 7 bases identical to TRBD2. CDR1 is LGHDT and CDR2 is YNNKEL in the germline V gene (reference sequence). V was clipped by 3 bases and J by 2 bases; unmatched bases: 14. The CDR3 totals 18 residues. CDR3 residues: CASSQAYTPGLITDTQYF. CDR3 nucleotides: TGTGCCAGCAGCCAGGCTTATACCCCGGGACTAATCACAGATACGCAGTATTTT.

This clonotype was detected many times. The rearrangement links TRBV19 to TRBJ1-5, with D unclear. V was pared by 9 bases and J by 6 bases, with 18 bases between. Germline assignment: CDR1 LNHDA and CDR2 SQIVND (reference sequence). The CDR3 is made up of 14 amino acids. CDR3 loop: CASEAPVGFQPQHF. The DNA of the CDR3 is TGTGCCAGCGAAGCGCCGGTGGGGTTTCAGCCCCAGCATTTT.

A few counts support this clonotype. This chain uses TRBV20-1 with TRBJ1-5; 9 positions match TRBD1. J was trimmed by 2 bases and V by 6 bases; bases with no gene match: 2. The germline gives CDR1 DFQATT, CDR2 SNEGSKA (reference sequence). The CDR3 totals 13 residues. This chain's CDR3 is CSARTGGNQPQHF. DNA for the CDR3: TGCAGTGCGAGGACAGGGGGCAATCAGCCCCAGCATTTT.

This clonotype was seen repeatedly, ten times or more. The rearrangement links TRBV6-5 to TRBJ2-7; 7 nucleotides agree with TRBD1. The CDR3 covers 14 residues. The ends lost 2 bases at V and 3 bases at J; junction bases unmatched: 4. In germline, CDR1 is MNHEY, CDR2 SVGAGI. CDR3 in DNA: TGTGCCAGCAGTTACGGACAGGCGAACTACGAGCAGTACTTC. Its translation: CASSYGQANYEQYF.

This clonotype was counted at least ten times. V is TRBV11-2 and J is TRBJ2-2; 8 bases map to TRBD2. The CDR3 sequence is 14 residues long. After removal of 6 bases from V and 6 bases from J, the junction contained 6 bases not matched to a gene. Germline values: CDR1 SGHAT, CDR2 FQNNGV. CDR3 nucleotide sequence: TGTGCCAGCAGAGGACTAGCATCGGCCGGGGAGCTGTTTTTT. Amino acid sequence: CASRGLASAGELFF.

This clonotype appeared many times. V usage is TRBV3-1 and J usage is TRBJ2-5; D remains unclear. The CDR3 sequence is 13 residues long. V was pared by 1 base and J by 1 base, with 4 bases between. Germline V gives CDR1 LGHDT, CDR2 YNNKEL (reference sequence). CDR3 loop: CASSQARQETQYF. The DNA of the CDR3 is TGTGCCAGCAGCCAAGCACGCCAAGAGACCCAGTACTTC.

This clonotype was observed at least ten times. The rearrangement links TRBV21-1 to TRBJ1-1; no check of the table's D call, TRBD1, against the DNA was made. TRBV21-1 is given as a pseudogene. This CDR3 has 14 residues. This chain's CDR3 is CASSKPGHYDEAFF. The CDR3 DNA reads as TGTGCCAGCAGCAAACCGGGACATTATGATGAAGCTTTCTTT.

This clonotype has a count of ten or more. The J gene is TRBJ2-4, the V gene TRBV12-3 or TRBV12-4, with D possibly TRBD2 on 5 matching bases. Trimming shortened V by 3 bases and J by 4 bases, and 7 bases separated the two germline ends. The CDR3 is made up of 13 amino acids. The chain's CDR3 is CASSFPGKNIQYF. CDR3 coding DNA: TGTGCCAGCAGTTTCCCGGGAAAAAACATTCAGTACTTC.

As regards this clonotype: A read error may explain this, as a much larger clone is one base away. The genes are TRBV5-6 and TRBJ1-5; D is unclear. This CDR3 spans 14 amino acids. Germline loops: CDR1 SGHDT, CDR2 YYEEEE. The CDR3 reads CASSISLTGQHQHF. The CDR3 DNA sequence: TGTGCCAGCAGCATCTCCCTGACGGGCCAGCACCAGCATTTT. Drawing the rest from reference TRBV5-6 and TRBJ1-5, the complete variable domain is DAGVTQSPTHLIKTRGQQVTLRCSPKSGHDTVSWYQQALGQGPQFIFQYYEEEERQRGNFPDRFSGHQFPNYSSELNVNALLLGDSALYLCASSISLTGQHQHFGDGTRLSIL.

The chain has TRBV5-6 and TRBJ1-2; D gene uncertain. Germline assignment: CDR1 SGHDT and CDR2 YYEEEE. The CDR3 is 13 residues long. Trimming removed 1 base at V and 0 bases at J, with 4 bases between. CDR3 sequence: CASSLNANYGYTF. As DNA, the CDR3 is TGTGCCAGCAGCTTGAATGCTAACTATGGCTACACCTTC.

The sample holds a few counts of this clonotype. The V call is TRBV6-1, the J call TRBJ2-5; D call uncertain. This CDR3 comprises 13 residues. V lost 5 bases, J lost 5 bases, and 12 bases lay in between. Germline CDR1 MNHNS, CDR2 SASEGT. As DNA, the CDR3 is TGTGCCAGCAGTTCTGTGGGTCAGGAGACCCAGTACTTC. Translated: CASSSVGQETQYF.

In this sample, this clonotype turned up a few times. V usage is TRBV29-1 and J usage is TRBJ2-5; a weak D match, TRBD1 (6 bases). Trimming took 4 bases from V and 2 from J, leaving 14 bases between them. Germline V gene data show CDR1 as SQVTM and CDR2 as ANQGSEA. This CDR3 is 14 amino acids long. The CDR3 DNA reads as TGCAGCGTTGGCTGGGGACAAGGGCAAGAGACCCAGTACTTC. Its translation: CSVGWGQGQETQYF.

This clonotype was picked up many times. The rearrangement uses TRBV19 and TRBJ1-5; D is perhaps TRBD1 (5 bases). CDR1 is LNHDA, CDR2 SQIVND, per germline (reference sequence). V shed 9 bases and J shed 4 bases, with 10 bases lying between them. This CDR3 comprises 12 residues. The CDR3 DNA is TGTGCCAGCAGTGACAGAAATCAGCCCCAGCATTTT. This translates into CASSDRNQPQHF. The variable domain in full, with the rest retrieved from reference TRBV19 and TRBJ1-5, is DGGITQSPKYLFRKEGQNVTLSCEQNLNHDAMYWYRQDPGQGLRLIYYSQIVNDFQKGDIAEGYSVSREKKESFPLTVTSAQKNPTAFYLCASSDRNQPQHFGDGTRLSIL.

This clonotype was seen a handful of times. The genes are TRBV10-3 and TRBJ1-5, with D maybe TRBD1 (6 bases). Between the trimmed V and J ends, which lost 3 bases and 2 bases, there was a span of 20 bases. CDR1 is ENHRY, CDR2 SYGVKD, per germline. The CDR3 spans 18 residues. CDR3 loop: CAISEGGWGQVGNQPQHF. The CDR3 DNA sequence: TGTGCCATCAGTGAAGGAGGTTGGGGGCAGGTTGGCAATCAGCCCCAGCATTTT.

This clonotype appeared many times. V is TRBV2 and J is TRBJ2-5, with D perhaps given as TRBD1 or TRBD2 (6 bases each). The CDR3 runs 16 residues. The germline V and J ends were trimmed by 6 bases and 5 bases, with 22 bases remaining between them. The V gene's germline CDR1 is SNHLY and CDR2 FYNNEI. The CDR3 protein is CASSTEVGGRRETQYF. The CDR3, as DNA: TGTGCCAGCAGCACAGAGGTTGGGGGGCGCAGGGAGACCCAGTACTTC.